Listed here are 29 T cell receptor beta chains from one sample, sequenced in a study of shared clonotypes between healthy human individuals. Selected positively for CCR7 and CD45RO-negative, naive CD8 cells excluded terminally differentiated effector memory CD45RA+ cells. Clones were sequenced by immunoSEQ multiplex PCR, and TCRdb holds only the in-frame ones, with some missing. Seen here are about 2.2 million clones, about 93% observed once, and the top ten hold about 1.7%. The specimen was naive CD8+ T cells from PBMCs. The receptor source for this set is a man aged 18 to 30 in good health. Some clones in this sample may be carry-over from other donors' samples.

V usage is TRBV6-1 and J usage is TRBJ2-1; D uncertain. V was clipped by 6 bases and J by 1 base, with 13 bases between them. The CDR3 is 15 residues long. Per the germline V gene, CDR1 is MNHNS and CDR2 is SASEGT. The CDR3 reads CASSPPPISYNEQFF. The DNA of the CDR3 is TGTGCCAGCAGCCCTCCACCGATTTCCTACAATGAGCAGTTCTTC.

V usage is TRBV5-1 and J usage is TRBJ2-1; D is undetermined. CDR3 length: 15 amino acids. The germline V gene encodes CDR1 SGHRS and CDR2 YFSETQ. Trimming left V 2 bases short and J 4 bases short, with 13 bases between. CDR3 in DNA: TGCGCCAGCAGCTTAGGCCGGGTCGGGTACAATGAGCAGTTCTTC. It yields the protein CASSLGRVGYNEQFF.

The chain recombines TRBV7-3 with TRBJ2-3, with D unclear. The germline CDR1 and CDR2 sequences are SGHTA and FQGTGA. V was shortened by 5 bases and J by 1 base, with 19 bases between the two germline ends. The CDR3 sequence is 17 residues long. CDR3 DNA sequence: TGTGCCAGCAGCCCGACCCAGACGAGTGTAGGCACAGATACGCAGTATTTT. This gives the protein CASSPTQTSVGTDTQYF.

The chain couples TRBV7-6 to TRBJ1-5; unclear D gene. In germline, CDR1 is SGHVS, CDR2 FNYEAQ. The CDR3 is 15 residues long. Trimming took 5 bases from V and 6 from J, leaving 17 bases between them. The CDR3 loop reads CASSPYLRSGQPQHF. The CDR3 region has the DNA TGTGCCAGCAGCCCCTACCTCAGGTCGGGTCAGCCCCAGCATTTT.

The chain employs TRBV19 and TRBJ2-5; either TRBD1 or TRBD2 may fit D (5 bases each). Germline-derived CDR1 and CDR2 are LNHDA and SQIVND (reference sequence). This CDR3 has 15 residues. The V gene lost 6 bases and the J gene lost 4 bases, with 18 bases spanning the gap. The chain's CDR3 is CASSPGTSWGETQYF. The CDR3 DNA reads TGTGCCAGTAGCCCAGGGACCTCTTGGGGAGAGACCCAGTACTTC.

The chain links TRBV4-1 to TRBJ2-7, with D possibly TRBD1 on 5 matching bases. The CDR3 has 17 residues. The germline V gene has CDR1 MGHRA and CDR2 YSYEKL. With 4 bases removed from V and 3 bases from J, the gap between germline ends came to 22 bases. In DNA, the CDR3 is TGCGCCAGCAGCCCCCGTCAGGGCCTCGAAAGGATCTACGAGCAGTACTTC. Its translation: CASSPRQGLERIYEQYF.

This chain links TRBV1 with TRBJ2-3; the table's D gene call, TRBD2, was not cross checked with the DNA. TRBV1 is a recognized pseudogene. This CDR3 is built from 20 residues. CDR3 region: CTSSQDLAGGFEIGTDTQYF. The CDR3 DNA is TGCACCAGCAGCCAAGATCTAGCGGGAGGGTTTGAGATCGGCACAGATACGCAGTATTTT.

The chain has TRBV7-9 and TRBJ1-6; TRBD1 might be the D (6 bases). Germline V gene data show CDR1 as SEHNR and CDR2 as FQNEAQ (reference sequence). With 4 bases removed from V and 13 bases from J, the gap between germline ends came to 20 bases. The CDR3 is 15 residues long. CDR3 bases: TGTGCCAGCAGCTCATCCCGGGACACGAGATCCCCCCTCCACTTT. It codes for CASSSSRDTRSPLHF. Supplemented by reference TRBV7-9 and TRBJ1-6, the full variable domain reads DTGVSQNPRHKITKRGQNVTFRCDPISEHNRLYWYRQTLGQGPEFLTYFQNEAQLEKSRLLSDRFSAERPKGSFSTLEIQRTEQGDSAMYLCASSSSRDTRSPLHFGNGTRLTVT.

The chain is built from TRBV2 and TRBJ2-7; 11 positions agree with TRBD2. Germline V gene data show CDR1 as SNHLY and CDR2 as FYNNEI. The V gene end was trimmed by 6 bases and the J gene end by 4 bases; junction bases not matched to a gene: 8. The CDR3 covers 15 residues. Written as DNA, the CDR3 is TGTGCCAGCAGGCCAACTAGCGGGAGTAGGTACGAGCAGTACTTC. Translating it yields CASRPTSGSRYEQYF. Full variable domain (outside the CDR3, taken from reference TRBV2 and TRBJ2-7): EPEVTQTPSHQVTQMGQEVILRCVPISNHLYFYWYRQILGQKVEFLVSFYNNEISEKSEIFDDQFSVERPDGSNFTLKIRSTKLEDSAMYFCASRPTSGSRYEQYFGPGTRLTVT.

As to this clone: In the same sample, other DNA sequences code for this CDR3. V gene TRBV5-1 combines with J gene TRBJ2-3; no clear D. The germline V and J ends were trimmed by 0 bases and 2 bases, with 10 bases remaining between them. Germline lookup yields CDR1 SGHRS and CDR2 YFSETQ. The CDR3 loop spans 15 amino acids. The CDR3 loop is CASSLVGSSTDTQYF. The CDR3 nucleotides read TGCGCCAGCAGCTTGGTCGGCAGCTCCACAGATACGCAGTATTTT.

The chain uses TRBV27 and TRBJ2-3, with D possibly being TRBD1 (6 bases). The V gene lost 2 bases and the J gene lost 4 bases, with 10 bases spanning the gap. CDR3 size: 14 residues. From germline, CDR1 is MNHEY and CDR2 SMNVEV (reference sequence). The CDR3 loop is CASSLGGYPDTQYF. Here the CDR3 DNA reads TGTGCCAGCAGTTTAGGGGGCTATCCAGATACGCAGTATTTT.

This clone was found once. The chain employs TRBV18 and TRBJ1-1, with D tentatively TRBD1 (5 bases). Germline loops: CDR1 KGHSH, CDR2 LQKENI. This CDR3 has 14 residues. With 4 bases removed from V and 3 bases from J, the gap between germline ends came to 12 bases. In DNA, the CDR3 is TGTGCCAGCTCACGAGCTCGGGGGGACACTGAAGCTTTCTTT. Its translation is CASSRARGDTEAFF.

The chain links TRBV5-6 to TRBJ1-2; 7 bases are shared with TRBD1. V shed 2 bases, J shed 8 bases, and the junction held 12 bases outside the gene matches. This CDR3 is 15 amino acids long. Germline V CDR1 and CDR2: SGHDT, YYEEEE. This CDR3 reads CASSLKSDRDEGYTF. CDR3 bases: TGTGCCAGCAGCTTAAAAAGTGACAGGGATGAGGGCTACACCTTC.

This rearrangement joins TRBV7-8 to TRBJ2-6; D uncertain. This CDR3 region has 16 residues. Germline V CDR1 and CDR2: SGHVS, FQNEAQ. Trimming took off 1 base at V and 0 bases at J, with 7 bases between the two ends. CDR3 coding DNA: TGTGCCAGCAGCTTAGTGCGGCGCTCTGGGGCCAACGTCCTGACTTTC. Its translation is CASSLVRRSGANVLTF.

This clone is a singleton in its sample. The sample carries other DNA sequences with the same CDR3. In nucleotides, the CDR3 is TGTGCCAGCAGTTACGGGGGGACAGGGGCCTACGAGCAGTACTTC. Protein: CASSYGGTGAYEQYF. The chain couples TRBV6-5 to TRBJ2-7; 10 bases align to TRBD1. This CDR3 comprises 15 residues. The V gene's germline CDR1 is MNHEY and CDR2 SVGAGI. J gave up 2 bases and V 2 bases, and 3 bases lay outside the gene matches.

The chain employs TRBV9 and TRBJ1-1; perhaps TRBD1 as D (5 bases). Germline V lookup: CDR1 SGDLS, CDR2 YYNGEE. The CDR3 loop spans 15 amino acids. V dropped 3 bases and J dropped 5 bases, with 17 bases sitting between them. CDR3 residues: CASSASPGHITEAFF. CDR3 nucleotide sequence: TGTGCCAGCAGCGCTTCACCCGGACATATAACTGAAGCTTTCTTT.

V usage is TRBV2 and J usage is TRBJ2-7; D uncertain. Germline V lookup: CDR1 SNHLY, CDR2 FYNNEI. V was clipped by 2 bases and J by 2 bases, with 22 bases between them. The CDR3 runs 18 residues. As DNA, the CDR3 is TGTGCCAGCAGTGAACCCCTTTCCTCTCGGACGGCTACCTACGAGCAGTACTTC. Protein sequence: CASSEPLSSRTATYEQYF.

The chain uses TRBV25-1 and TRBJ2-5, with D tentatively TRBD2 (6 bases). CDR1 and CDR2 from the germline V gene are MGHDK and SYGVNS. The V gene lost 1 base and the J gene lost 3 bases, with 12 bases spanning the gap. This CDR3 region has 15 residues. Here the CDR3 reads CASSEWGETEETQYF. Written as DNA, the CDR3 is TGTGCCAGCAGTGAATGGGGGGAGACGGAAGAGACCCAGTACTTC.

The J gene is TRBJ2-2, the V gene TRBV5-5; D may correspond to TRBD1 or TRBD2 (5 bases each). From germline, CDR1 is SGHKS and CDR2 YYEKEE (reference sequence). The V end was cut by 4 bases, the J end by 1 base, with 11 bases between. There are 15 residues in the CDR3. The CDR3 loop is CASSLGRLNTGELFF. CDR3 DNA: TGTGCCAGCAGCCTGGGACGGTTGAACACCGGGGAGCTGTTTTTT.

The genes are TRBV7-9 and TRBJ2-1; the D gene is possibly TRBD1 (5 bases). This CDR3 is built from 15 residues. V dropped 2 bases and J dropped 4 bases, with 12 bases sitting between them. CDR1 is SEHNR and CDR2 is FQNEAQ in the germline V gene (reference sequence). The CDR3 here is CASSLRVTEYNEQFF. The CDR3 DNA is TGTGCCAGCAGCTTAAGGGTGACAGAGTACAATGAGCAGTTCTTC.

The chain recombines TRBV9 with TRBJ1-5, with TRBD1 as a possible D gene (5 bases). V was cut by 1 base and J by 9 bases, with 8 bases left in between. From germline, CDR1 is SGDLS and CDR2 YYNGEE. The CDR3 length is 12 residues. CDR3 sequence reads: CASSVQGGPQHF. The CDR3 coding sequence is TGTGCCAGCAGCGTACAGGGTGGGCCCCAGCATTTT.

This clone has just a few counts. This chain uses TRBV5-8 with TRBJ1-5, with 7 bases aligning to TRBD1. With V trimmed by 3 bases and J by 3 bases, 3 bases remained unmatched. The germline CDR1 and CDR2 sequences are SGHTS and YDEGEE. There are 14 residues in the CDR3. The CDR3 reads CASSWGTVNQPQHF. CDR3 DNA: TGTGCCAGCAGCTGGGGGACAGTCAATCAGCCCCAGCATTTT.

The J gene is TRBJ1-5, the V gene TRBV30, with a weak D call TRBD1 (6 bases). CDR3 size: 11 residues. Germline V CDR1 and CDR2: GTSNPN, SVGIG (reference sequence). DNA of the CDR3: TGTGGATACAGCGAGGGGGGGCCCCAGCATTTT. This translates into CGYSEGGPQHF. Supplemented by reference TRBV30 and TRBJ1-5, the full variable domain reads SQTIHQWPATLVQPVGSPLSLECTVEGTSNPNLYWYRQAAGRGLQLLFYSVGIGQISSEVPQNLSASRPQDRQFILSSKKLLLSDSGFYLCGYSEGGPQHFGDGTRLSIL.

The genes are TRBV27 and TRBJ1-2; the D gene is possibly TRBD1 (5 bases). The CDR3 has 12 amino acids. The V gene's germline CDR1 is MNHEY and CDR2 SMNVEV (reference sequence). Trimming stripped 8 bases from V and 7 bases from J, with 14 bases between. This CDR3 reads CASPRGIGGYTF. The CDR3 DNA sequence: TGTGCCAGCCCCCGGGGGATCGGTGGCTACACCTTC.

This chain joins TRBV10-3 and TRBJ2-7; 8 bases are a match to TRBD1. This CDR3 spans 13 amino acids. Germline lookup yields CDR1 ENHRY and CDR2 SYGVKD. V lost 6 bases, J lost 2 bases, and 3 bases stayed unmatched. The CDR3 bases are TGTGCCATCAGGACAGGGGAGGCCTACGAGCAGTACTTC. Translating it yields CAIRTGEAYEQYF.

The J gene is TRBJ1-1, the V gene TRBV5-6; a possible D gene is TRBD1 (5 bases). Germline CDR1 is SGHDT and CDR2 is YYEEEE. The CDR3 length is 15 residues. The germline V and J ends were trimmed by 4 bases and 5 bases, with 18 bases remaining between them. In DNA, the CDR3 is TGTGCCAGCAGCCTGCTGGCGGGGACGAAAACTGAAGCTTTCTTT. It yields the protein CASSLLAGTKTEAFF.

This chain connects TRBV5-6 to TRBJ2-1; D uncertain. Trimming took 0 bases from V and 12 from J, leaving 13 bases between them. Germline V gene lookup returns CDR1 SGHDT and CDR2 YYEEEE. This CDR3 region has 13 residues. In DNA form, the CDR3 reads TGTGCCAGCAGCTTGGGTGATGGGGTACGGCAGTTCTTC. Residues: CASSLGDGVRQFF.

This clone has just one count. The chain joins TRBV11-2 to TRBJ2-3; no reliable D call. Germline assignment: CDR1 SGHAT and CDR2 FQNNGV. This CDR3 spans 15 amino acids. The V end lost 5 bases, the J end lost 2 bases, and 14 bases lay between the germline ends. The CDR3 loop reads CASSLQLESTDTQYF. Written as DNA, the CDR3 is TGTGCCAGCAGCCTCCAACTCGAATCCACAGATACGCAGTATTTT.

The chain employs TRBV6-1 and TRBJ2-1; the match to TRBD1 covers 10 bases. V was pared by 7 bases and J by 5 bases, with 2 bases of the junction left unmatched. The CDR3 is 13 residues long. The germline V gene has CDR1 MNHNS and CDR2 SASEGT. CDR3 sequence: CASKDRGNNEQFF. CDR3 DNA: TGTGCCAGCAAGGACAGGGGGAACAATGAGCAGTTCTTC.